What follows are 10 T cell receptor beta chains derived from one specimen sequenced in a study of shared clonotypes between healthy human individuals (TCRdb year 2020). Library generation was performed with the immunoSEQ multiplex PCR assay. Held by TCRdb, this immuneACCESS table contains in-frame sequences only and omits some clones. Under half of the omission traces to an unresolved V gene where checked; the cause of the rest is unknown. Across this sample there are roughly 1 million clones, with approximately 70% seen only once. The ten top clones hold about 1.5% of the sample. Specimen: memory CD4+ T cells sorted from blood. The cell subset or site label of this sample denotes: CD45RA-negative fraction. These receptor sequences come from a man aged 18-30 years in good health.

The chain employs TRBV10-3 and TRBJ2-5; 10 bases map to TRBD2. The germline V gene has CDR1 ENHRY and CDR2 SYGVKD. After removal of 10 bases from V and 5 bases from J, the junction contained 10 bases not matched to a gene. The CDR3 is made up of 14 amino acids. The CDR3 DNA reads as TGTGCCACCACAGTAGCGGGAGGACGGGAGACCCAGTACTTC. It is translated as CATTVAGGRETQYF.

The chain combines TRBV5-1 with TRBJ2-5, with D perhaps TRBD2 (6 bases). CDR1 is SGHRS, CDR2 YFSETQ, per germline. V was shortened by 1 base and J by 3 bases, with 16 bases between the two germline ends. The CDR3 extends over 16 amino acids. CDR3 sequence reads: CASSLNSMGGEETQYF. The CDR3 DNA reads as TGCGCCAGCAGCTTGAATTCGATGGGCGGGGAAGAGACCCAGTACTTC.

The chain is built from TRBV7-9 and TRBJ1-2; D gene unclear. Germline V gene sequence: CDR1 SEHNR, CDR2 FQNEAQ (reference sequence). Trimming shortened V by 3 bases and J by 8 bases, and 16 bases separated the two germline ends. CDR3 size: 14 residues. The chain's CDR3 is CASSFPEGHEGYTF. As DNA, the CDR3 is TGTGCCAGCAGCTTTCCCGAAGGCCACGAGGGCTACACCTTC.

CDR3 nucleotides: TGTGCCAGCAGCCCACCACAGAAGTTGAACACTGAAGCTTTCTTT. It encodes CASSPPQKLNTEAFF. V gene TRBV28 combines with J gene TRBJ1-1; no reliable D call. In germline, CDR1 is MDHEN, CDR2 SYDVKM. The length of the CDR3 is 15 residues. V was clipped by 6 bases and J by 0 bases, with 14 bases between them.

The rearrangement uses TRBV19 and TRBJ1-5; 10 bases align to TRBD1. Germline V gene sequence: CDR1 LNHDA, CDR2 SQIVND (reference sequence). V trimming: 5 bases; J trimming: 2 bases; junction bases outside the gene matches: 9. This CDR3 is built from 17 residues. DNA for the CDR3: TGTGCCAGTAGTGGGCAGACAGGGGGCGGAGGCAATCAGCCCCAGCATTTT. This sequence encodes CASSGQTGGGGNQPQHF.

The chain couples TRBV29-1 to TRBJ2-1, with D possibly being TRBD1 (6 bases). The germline V gene encodes CDR1 SQVTM and CDR2 ANQGSEA. V gave up 7 bases and J gave up 9 bases, with 19 bases separating them. This CDR3 contains 13 residues. CDR3 sequence: CSARTDALGEQFF. In nucleotides, the CDR3 is TGCAGCGCCAGGACAGACGCTCTCGGTGAGCAGTTCTTC.

This clone was found many times. V gene TRBV19 combines with J gene TRBJ2-2; unclear D gene. Between the trimmed V and J ends, which lost 3 bases and 7 bases, there was a span of 15 bases. CDR3 length: 15 residues. Germline CDR1 reads LNHDA; CDR2 reads SQIVND (reference sequence). The chain's CDR3 is CASSMSRPRNGELFF. As DNA, the CDR3 is TGTGCCAGTAGTATGTCTAGGCCCCGGAACGGGGAGCTGTTTTTT.

This clone appeared once. The chain is built from TRBV5-1 and TRBJ1-3; TRBD1 matches 7 bases. This CDR3 has 16 residues. The germline V gene has CDR1 SGHRS and CDR2 YFSETQ. V lost 5 bases, J lost 2 bases, and 10 bases stayed unmatched. Here the CDR3 DNA reads TGCGCCAGCAGTTTTGCGGTTCAGGGGGCTGGAAACACCATATATTTT. This codes for CASSFAVQGAGNTIYF. Full variable domain (outside the CDR3, taken from reference TRBV5-1 and TRBJ1-3): KAGVTQTPRYLIKTRGQQVTLSCSPISGHRSVSWYQQTPGQGLQFLFEYFSETQRNKGNFPGRFSGRQFSNSRSEMNVSTLELGDSALYLCASSFAVQGAGNTIYFGEGSWLTVV.

The chain is built from TRBV11-3 and TRBJ2-1; D unclear. CDR3 length: 14 amino acids. Germline CDR1 reads SGHNT; CDR2 reads YENEEA. Trimming took 3 bases from V and 0 from J, leaving 6 bases between them. For the CDR3, the DNA is TGTGCCAGCAGCTTTGGCAGCTCCTACAATGAGCAGTTCTTC. Amino acid sequence: CASSFGSSYNEQFF.

This CDR3 reads CASKKEMNTEAFF. The DNA for the CDR3 is TGTGCCAGCAAAAAGGAGATGAACACTGAAGCTTTCTTT. The chain recombines TRBV6-4 with TRBJ1-1; D not resolved. V dropped 7 bases and J dropped 0 bases, with 9 bases sitting between them. This CDR3 spans 13 amino acids. Germline V gives CDR1 MRHNA, CDR2 SNTAGT.